The 25 T cell receptor beta chains presented below share a single source sample, sequenced in a study of T cell clonotyping in hematopoietic cell transplantation. Method: immunoSEQ multiplex PCR; TCRdb's copy keeps in-frame clones and lacks some. The sample records under 9,000 clones, approximately 68% being singletons. This specimen consisted of peripheral blood mononuclear cells, obtained 100 days after allogeneic stem cell transplant. These receptors all come from a male patient aged 55 to 69 who had an allogeneic stem cell transplant from an unrelated donor, so the T cells may come from the graft donor. Some clones in this sample may be carry-over from other donors' samples.

The rearrangement links TRBV9 to TRBJ1-4; 7 positions agree with TRBD1. J was trimmed by 3 bases and V by 5 bases; bases with no gene match: 7. CDR1 is SGDLS and CDR2 is YYNGEE in the germline V gene. CDR3 length: 15 residues. The CDR3 DNA reads as TGTGCCAGCAGTCGATCAGGGGGACCTAATGAAAAACTGTTTTTT. Its translation: CASSRSGGPNEKLFF.

The chain has TRBV20-1 and TRBJ1-1, with D perhaps matching TRBD1 (6 bases). The CDR3 loop spans 11 amino acids. Germline CDR1 DFQATT, CDR2 SNEGSKA (reference sequence). V lost 4 bases and J 10 bases, leaving 13 bases between the germline ends. This chain's CDR3 is CSATTGGPAFF. DNA of the CDR3: TGCAGTGCTACCACGGGGGGGCCAGCTTTCTTT.

By frequency in the sample, this clone is medium-sized. The genes are TRBV6-5 and TRBJ2-3; D gene unclear. The CDR3 is 14 residues long. Germline V gene sequence: CDR1 MNHEY, CDR2 SVGAGI. Between the trimmed V and J ends, which lost 0 bases and 4 bases, there was a span of 8 bases. The chain's CDR3 is CASSYSPGADTQYF. CDR3 nucleotides: TGTGCCAGCAGTTACTCACCGGGCGCAGATACGCAGTATTTT.

The rearrangement links TRBV2 to TRBJ1-2; TRBD1 might be the D (6 bases). The CDR3 contains 13 residues. CDR1 is SNHLY, CDR2 FYNNEI, per germline. Deletions cut 9 bases from V and 7 bases from J, with 18 bases between. The CDR3 sequence: CASQTDSGGGYTF. Written as DNA, the CDR3 is TGTGCCAGTCAAACGGACAGTGGGGGTGGCTACACCTTC.

This clone counts as large (0.1 to 1%). The chain is built from TRBV2 and TRBJ2-7, with 7 bases lining up with TRBD1. V lost 2 bases and J lost 1; bases outside the gene matches: 8. The germline V gene encodes CDR1 SNHLY and CDR2 FYNNEI. The CDR3 is 16 residues long. The CDR3 nucleotides are TGTGCCAGCAGTGAATTCGAAGGACAGGAGTCCTACGAGCAGTACTTC. Its translation: CASSEFEGQESYEQYF.

The chain couples TRBV29-1 to TRBJ2-5; 12 nucleotides match TRBD2. The CDR3 consists of 18 residues. With 1 base clipped from V and 5 bases from J, the junction kept 14 bases outside the gene matches. Germline values: CDR1 SQVTM, CDR2 ANQGSEA. CDR3 residues: CSVEGHLAGGFPAETQYF. CDR3 in DNA: TGCAGCGTTGAAGGGCACCTAGCGGGGGGGTTCCCGGCGGAGACCCAGTACTTC.

The V gene is TRBV2, the J gene TRBJ2-3, with 12 bases matching TRBD2. Looked up from germline, CDR1 is SNHLY and CDR2 is FYNNEI. The CDR3 is 16 residues long. J lost 2 bases, V lost 6 bases, and 6 bases had no gene match. The CDR3 reads CASSATSGGFTDTQYF. The CDR3 DNA is TGTGCCAGCAGCGCGACTAGCGGGGGATTCACAGATACGCAGTATTTT. The full variable domain, completed using reference TRBV2 and TRBJ2-3, is EPEVTQTPSHQVTQMGQEVILRCVPISNHLYFYWYRQILGQKVEFLVSFYNNEISEKSEIFDDQFSVERPDGSNFTLKIRSTKLEDSAMYFCASSATSGGFTDTQYFGPGTRLTVL.

The chain combines TRBV27 with TRBJ1-5; 8 bases line up with TRBD1. The germline CDR1 and CDR2 sequences are MNHEY and SMNVEV (reference sequence). This CDR3 region has 15 residues. Unmatched junction bases numbered 5, after V lost 2 bases and J lost 5 bases. The CDR3 spells CASSLGLTGDQPQHF. DNA for the CDR3: TGTGCCAGCAGTTTAGGCTTGACAGGGGATCAGCCCCAGCATTTT.

This clone was picked up many times. J is TRBJ1-2 and V is TRBV11-2, with 8 bases matching TRBD1. V shed 7 bases, J shed 8 bases, and the junction held 9 bases outside the gene matches. Germline CDR1 SGHAT, CDR2 FQNNGV. The CDR3 runs 13 residues. The CDR3 nucleotides read TGTGCCAGCACCCCTGACAGGGGTGGAGGCTACACCTTC. It yields the protein CASTPDRGGGYTF. The entire variable domain, with the rest obtained from reference TRBV11-2 and TRBJ1-2, is as follows: EAGVAQSPRYKIIEKRQSVAFWCNPISGHATLYWYQQILGQGPKLLIQFQNNGVVDDSQLPKDRFSAERLKGVDSTLKIQPAKLEDSAVYLCASTPDRGGGYTFGSGTRLTVV.

This chain joins TRBV9 and TRBJ1-5; D call uncertain. Germline assignment: CDR1 SGDLS and CDR2 YYNGEE. The V gene lost 0 bases and the J gene lost 4 bases, with 8 bases spanning the gap. The CDR3 consists of 14 residues. CDR3 protein: CASSVGSMNQPQHF. The CDR3 region has the DNA TGTGCCAGCAGCGTAGGGTCCATGAATCAGCCCCAGCATTTT.

The V gene is TRBV15, the J gene TRBJ2-7, with 9 bases matching TRBD1. From germline, CDR1 is LNHNV and CDR2 YYDKDF (reference sequence). V dropped 0 bases and J dropped 2; count of bases not matched to a gene: 5. This CDR3 region has 16 residues. DNA of the CDR3: TGTGCCACCAGCAGAGATCGGACAGGGGCTACCTACGAGCAGTACTTC. As protein: CATSRDRTGATYEQYF.

The V gene is TRBV5-1, the J gene TRBJ2-1; D is possibly TRBD2 (5 bases). Per germline, CDR1 SGHRS and CDR2 YFSETQ. This CDR3 is 16 amino acids long. Trimming shortened V by 1 base and J by 8 bases, and 19 bases separated the two germline ends. CDR3 sequence reads: CASSLFAGPPGDEQFF. CDR3 DNA: TGCGCCAGCAGCTTGTTTGCGGGCCCTCCCGGGGATGAGCAGTTCTTC.

This clone was recorded once. The rearrangement uses TRBV10-3 and TRBJ1-3; 9 bases fit TRBD1. This CDR3 spans 15 amino acids. V lost 8 bases, J lost 3 bases, and 8 bases stayed unmatched. Germline lookup yields CDR1 ENHRY and CDR2 SYGVKD. The CDR3 nucleotides read TGTGCCATCTTAACAGGGGGCAAGAATGGAAACACCATATATTTT. Its protein is CAILTGGKNGNTIYF.

In DNA form, the CDR3 reads TGTGCCAGCAGCCGGGACACCAACTCCTACGAGCAGTACTTC. Translating it yields CASSRDTNSYEQYF. The chain combines TRBV7-3 with TRBJ2-7, with a weak D call TRBD1 (6 bases). The CDR3 length is 14 residues. In germline, CDR1 is SGHTA, CDR2 FQGTGA. Trimming removed 5 bases from V and 0 bases from J, with 11 bases in between.

The chain uses TRBV2 and TRBJ2-7; D possibly uses TRBD1 or TRBD2 (5 bases each). The CDR3 length is 12 residues. The germline gives CDR1 SNHLY, CDR2 FYNNEI. V dropped 9 bases and J dropped 2 bases, with 11 bases sitting between them. This chain's CDR3 is CASRLGPYEQYF. The CDR3 nucleotides read TGTGCCAGTCGATTGGGACCCTACGAGCAGTACTTC.

The table lists this clone with a few counts. DNA of the CDR3: TGTGCCAGCAGTTTGCGACAGGGGAACACTGAAGCTTTCTTT. As protein: CASSLRQGNTEAFF. The rearrangement uses TRBV28 and TRBJ1-1, with 7 bases fitting TRBD1. V lost 3 bases, J lost 1 base, and 2 bases stayed unmatched. Germline CDR1 reads MDHEN; CDR2 reads SYDVKM. The CDR3 totals 14 residues.

The gene calls are TRBV7-6 and TRBJ2-7; 9 bases are shared with TRBD2. This CDR3 contains 15 residues. V lost 6 bases to trimming and J lost 4 bases; unmatched junction nucleotides: 10. CDR1 and CDR2 from the germline V gene are SGHVS and FNYEAQ. The DNA of the CDR3 is TGTGCCAGCAGGGCTTCCGGGACTAGCATATACGAGCAGTACTTC. This gives the protein CASRASGTSIYEQYF. Using reference TRBV7-6 and TRBJ2-7 for the parts outside the CDR3, the full variable domain is GAGVSQSPRYKVTKRGQDVALRCDPISGHVSLYWYRQALGQGPEFLTYFNYEAQQDKSGLPNDRFSAERPEGSISTLTIQRTEQRDSAMYRCASRASGTSIYEQYFGPGTRLTVT.

This clone was picked up a small number of times. This chain uses TRBV2 with TRBJ2-3, with 7 bases aligning to TRBD2. Germline CDR1 reads SNHLY; CDR2 reads FYNNEI. The CDR3 totals 14 residues. V trimming: 2 bases; J trimming: 6 bases; junction bases outside the gene matches: 5. CDR3 in DNA: TGTGCCAGCAGTGAAACTAGCGAGACGGATACGCAGTATTTT. Its translation: CASSETSETDTQYF.

This clone appeared a few times. The gene calls are TRBV10-2 and TRBJ2-3; tentatively, D is TRBD1 or TRBD2 (6 bases each). Trimming shortened V by 0 bases and J by 4 bases, and 14 bases separated the two germline ends. The length of the CDR3 is 16 residues. The germline V gene has CDR1 WSHSY and CDR2 SAAADI. The CDR3 reads CASSESSGVAADTQYF. The CDR3 DNA follows: TGCGCCAGCAGTGAGTCCTCAGGGGTAGCGGCAGATACGCAGTATTTT.

The CDR3 DNA reads TGTGCCAACAGGGACAGCAGCACAGATACGCAGTATTTT. This encodes CANRDSSTDTQYF. The chain recombines TRBV6-1 with TRBJ2-3, with TRBD1 identical over 7 bases. V lost 10 bases and J lost 0; bases outside the gene matches: 4. The CDR3 is made up of 13 amino acids. Germline CDR1 and CDR2: MNHNS and SASEGT.

The chain carries TRBV4-3 and TRBJ1-2; D is perhaps TRBD1 (5 bases). V shed 0 bases and J shed 4 bases, with 15 bases lying between them. Germline V gene data show CDR1 as LGHNA and CDR2 as YSLEER. This CDR3 has 16 residues. CDR3 residues: CASSQDGSRAPYGYTF. In nucleotides, the CDR3 is TGCGCCAGCAGCCAAGACGGAAGCAGGGCCCCCTATGGCTACACCTTC.

V usage is TRBV7-6 and J usage is TRBJ2-7; 12 nucleotides align to TRBD2. CDR1 and CDR2 from the germline V gene are SGHVS and FNYEAQ. The CDR3 spans 15 residues. With V trimmed by 5 bases and J by 6 bases, 8 bases remained unmatched. The chain's CDR3 is CASSPRTSGAGEQYF. The CDR3 DNA reads as TGTGCCAGCAGCCCCCGGACTAGCGGGGCGGGCGAGCAGTACTTC.

This clone was detected only once. The rearrangement links TRBV25-1 to TRBJ2-3; TRBD2 matches 10 bases. CDR3 size: 18 residues. Germline CDR1 and CDR2: MGHDK and SYGVNS. Trimming at V came to 3 bases and at J to 2 bases, leaving 11 bases not matched to a gene. Here the CDR3 reads CASSDHARTSGDTDTQYF. CDR3 sequence (DNA): TGTGCCAGCAGTGATCACGCTCGGACTAGCGGAGACACAGATACGCAGTATTTT.

This clone rates as medium-sized. The V and J genes are TRBV11-2 and TRBJ2-7; 8 nucleotides match TRBD1. Losses at the gene ends were 0 bases for V and 7 bases for J; bases not matched to a gene: 11. The CDR3 is 16 amino acids. The V gene's germline CDR1 is SGHAT and CDR2 FQNNGV. The CDR3 sequence is CASSLEATGATSEQYF. The CDR3 region has the DNA TGTGCCAGCAGCTTAGAGGCGACAGGGGCTACATCGGAGCAGTACTTC.

This chain links TRBV7-3 with TRBJ2-5; 7 bases are a match to TRBD2. Germline trimming cut 8 bases from V and 4 bases from J; bases unmatched to any gene: 4. Germline V gene lookup returns CDR1 SGHTA and CDR2 FQGTGA. The CDR3 is 12 amino acids. The CDR3 reads CASGEGLETQYF. DNA of the CDR3: TGTGCCAGCGGGGAGGGACTAGAGACCCAGTACTTC.